Listed here are 29 T cell receptor beta chains from one sample, sequenced in a study of CD8+ T cells in alopecia areata. Isolated RNA was reverse transcribed into cDNA used as the sequencing template. Repertoires were generated with immunoSEQ multiplex PCR, while TCRdb's copy carries only in-frame clones and drops some. Of more than 200,000 clones listed, less than 50% are singletons. Treatment of the sample: oral pan-JAK inhibitor, 5-10 mg twice daily. The specimen comprised CD4+ T cells sorted from blood, sampled around week 37, from a patient treated with tofacitinib. The origin of the receptors is a human donor with alopecia areata.

V and J are TRBV4-3 and TRBJ2-5; D possibly uses TRBD1 or TRBD2 (6 bases each). The CDR3 runs 15 residues. V lost 0 bases and J 3 bases, leaving 11 bases between the germline ends. CDR1 LGHNA and CDR2 YSLEER come from the germline V gene. The CDR3 loop reads CASSQDRGVKETQYF. For the CDR3, the DNA is TGCGCCAGCAGCCAAGATAGGGGGGTTAAAGAGACCCAGTACTTC.

The chain recombines TRBV27 with TRBJ2-3, with D perhaps matching TRBD2 (5 bases). CDR3 length: 14 residues. V lost 5 bases and J lost 5, with 14 bases in between. Germline-derived CDR1 and CDR2 are MNHEY and SMNVEV (reference sequence). The chain's CDR3 is CASSVPNRGDTQYF. CDR3 nucleotides: TGTGCCAGCAGTGTACCCAACCGGGGAGATACGCAGTATTTT.

Details on this clone: Other DNA sequences in this specimen translate into the identical CDR3. CDR3: CATSRGQGDGYTF. The CDR3 DNA sequence: TGTGCCACCAGCAGAGGGCAGGGGGATGGCTACACCTTC. This chain uses TRBV15 with TRBJ1-2; 7 nucleotides line up with TRBD1. The V segment lost 1 base and the J segment 6 bases; nucleotides outside the gene matches: 2. Germline V lookup: CDR1 LNHNV, CDR2 YYDKDF (reference sequence). The CDR3 is made up of 13 amino acids.

The chain has TRBV6-5 and TRBJ2-3, with 7 bases that match TRBD2. This CDR3 is built from 12 residues. Germline CDR1 is MNHEY and CDR2 is SVGAGI. J lost 9 bases, V lost 6 bases, and 6 bases had no gene match. The CDR3 reads CASRPDSGTQYF. CDR3 coding DNA: TGTGCCAGCAGGCCCGATAGCGGGACGCAGTATTTT.

The J gene is TRBJ2-7, the V gene TRBV6-6; TRBD2 is a possible D gene (6 bases). V lost 1 base, J lost 6 bases, and 16 bases lay in between. Germline CDR1 reads MNHNY; CDR2 reads SVGAGI (reference sequence). The CDR3 is 15 amino acids. In DNA form, the CDR3 reads TGTGCCAGCAGTTACTTCGGGGGAGGTTGGGTCGAGCAGTACTTC. As protein: CASSYFGGGWVEQYF.

The rearrangement joins TRBV29-1 to TRBJ2-1, with 10 nucleotides matching TRBD2. Unmatched junction bases numbered 4, after V lost 7 bases and J lost 4 bases. There are 13 residues in the CDR3. Germline V gene sequence: CDR1 SQVTM, CDR2 ANQGSEA. CDR3 protein: CSASGSPYNEQFF. As DNA, the CDR3 is TGCAGCGCTAGCGGGAGTCCGTACAATGAGCAGTTCTTC.

This chain connects TRBV7-2 to TRBJ2-7; 7 positions agree with TRBD1. The CDR3 spans 14 residues. J lost 6 bases, V lost 5 bases, and 10 bases had no gene match. Germline assignment: CDR1 SGHTA and CDR2 FQGNSA. The CDR3 is CASSLIRGLGEQYF. The CDR3 coding sequence is TGTGCCAGCAGCCTGATAAGGGGGCTCGGCGAGCAGTACTTC.

V is TRBV4-3 and J is TRBJ1-2; D ambiguous. The CDR3 has 13 residues. Germline V gene data show CDR1 as LGHNA and CDR2 as YSLEER. V shed 1 base and J shed 8 bases, with 11 bases lying between them. This CDR3 is CASSQAAETGYTF. As DNA, the CDR3 is TGCGCCAGCAGCCAAGCCGCCGAAACGGGCTACACCTTC.

As to this clone: This same CDR3 is encoded by further DNA sequences in the sample. The V gene is TRBV5-1, the J gene TRBJ1-5; D is unclear. CDR1 SGHRS and CDR2 YFSETQ come from the germline V gene. This CDR3 contains 14 residues. V gave up 0 bases and J gave up 0 bases, with 4 bases separating them. The chain's CDR3 is CASSLDGSNQPQHF. Here the CDR3 DNA reads TGCGCCAGCAGCTTGGACGGTAGCAATCAGCCCCAGCATTTT. The full variable domain, in which reference TRBV5-1 and TRBJ1-5 provide the parts outside the CDR3, is KAGVTQTPRYLIKTRGQQVTLSCSPISGHRSVSWYQQTPGQGLQFLFEYFSETQRNKGNFPGRFSGRQFSNSRSEMNVSTLELGDSALYLCASSLDGSNQPQHFGDGTRLSIL.

The J gene is TRBJ2-2, the V gene TRBV29-1; unclear D gene. V shed 0 bases and J shed 8 bases, with 13 bases lying between them. The CDR3 sequence is 14 residues long. Germline V gene lookup returns CDR1 SQVTM and CDR2 ANQGSEA. CDR3 loop: CSVEDPEGVGELFF. In DNA, the CDR3 is TGCAGCGTTGAAGATCCAGAAGGAGTTGGGGAGCTGTTTTTT.

The chain is built from TRBV7-8 and TRBJ1-5; 10 positions agree with TRBD1. CDR3 length equals 14 residues. The V segment lost 4 bases and the J segment 4 bases; nucleotides outside the gene matches: 1. Per germline, CDR1 SGHVS and CDR2 FQNEAQ. The DNA of the CDR3 is TGTGCCAGCAGCTCGGACAGGGGGAATCAGCCCCAGCATTTT. It codes for CASSSDRGNQPQHF.

This clone was seen many times. This chain connects TRBV5-5 to TRBJ1-4; a possible D gene is TRBD1 (5 bases). Trimming stripped 0 bases from V and 8 bases from J, with 11 bases between. The CDR3 runs 14 residues. Germline CDR1 SGHKS, CDR2 YYEKEE (reference sequence). The CDR3 DNA follows: TGTGCCAGCAGCTTGGGCTTCAGGGACGAAAAACTGTTTTTT. It is translated as CASSLGFRDEKLFF.

Points on this clone: One junction end disagrees with the germline gene, perhaps due to a read error. The chain uses TRBV15 and TRBJ2-3, with 7 bases matching TRBD1. Germline V gene sequence: CDR1 LNHNV, CDR2 YYDKDF (reference sequence). The CDR3 spans 14 residues. The CDR3 reads CATSKGQNTGTQYF. The CDR3 DNA reads TGTGCCACCAGCAAGGGACAGAACACAGGTACGCAGTATTTT.

The chain carries TRBV4-1 and TRBJ2-1; 7 bases line up with TRBD1. The CDR3 spans 15 residues. CDR1 and CDR2 from the germline V gene are MGHRA and YSYEKL. Losses at the gene ends were 7 bases for V and 1 base for J; bases not matched to a gene: 7. Here the CDR3 DNA reads TGCGCCAGCACCAGGGGGAGACAATCCTACAATGAGCAGTTCTTC. This codes for CASTRGRQSYNEQFF.

There are a few counts of this clone. The DNA for the CDR3 is TGTGCCAGCAGCTTACAGGGGGCTCAGCCCCAGCATTTT. Translation gives CASSLQGAQPQHF. The chain uses TRBV7-2 and TRBJ1-5; TRBD1 matches 8 bases. CDR1 and CDR2 (germline): SGHTA, FQGNSA. Losses at the gene ends were 2 bases for V and 6 bases for J; bases not matched to a gene: 0. The CDR3 contains 13 residues.

This clone was found a few times. The V gene is TRBV14, the J gene TRBJ2-6, with D unresolved. Trimming stripped 1 base from V and 3 bases from J, with 16 bases between. The CDR3 loop spans 18 amino acids. Germline V CDR1 and CDR2: SGHDN, FVKESK. CDR3 nucleotide sequence: TGTGCCAGCAGCCAAGGAAGACAAGCCGCGCTTGGGGCCAACGTCCTGACTTTC. Residues: CASSQGRQAALGANVLTF.

This clone has more than one count but fewer than ten. The chain links TRBV13 to TRBJ1-4; 8 nucleotides match TRBD1. The V and J ends lost 2 bases and 5 bases, in that order; junction bases with no gene match: 4. The CDR3 is 15 amino acids. Germline CDR1 is PRHDT and CDR2 is FYEKMQ (reference sequence). The CDR3 region is CASSLLTGVNEKLFF. The CDR3 DNA reads TGTGCCAGCAGCTTACTGACAGGGGTAAATGAAAAACTGTTTTTT.

In its sample, this clone was seen a few times. This chain uses TRBV29-1 with TRBJ2-7; 7 positions match TRBD1. The CDR3 is 14 residues long. Germline V gene sequence: CDR1 SQVTM, CDR2 ANQGSEA. V lost 6 bases and J lost 3; bases outside the gene matches: 11. DNA for the CDR3: TGCAGCGTAAACAGGGGCTCGAACTACTACGAGCAGTACTTC. Its translation is CSVNRGSNYYEQYF.

CDR3 coding DNA: TGTGCCTGGAGCGAGGGGAACTCCTACAATGAGCAGTTCTTC. This translates into CAWSEGNSYNEQFF. The chain carries TRBV30 and TRBJ2-1; D tentatively reads TRBD1 or TRBD2 (5 bases each). In germline, CDR1 is GTSNPN, CDR2 SVGIG (reference sequence). V lost 3 bases and J lost 0, with 9 bases in between. The CDR3 covers 14 residues. The variable domain in full, completed from reference TRBV30 and TRBJ2-1, reads SQTIHQWPATLVQPVGSPLSLECTVEGTSNPNLYWYRQAAGRGLQLLFYSVGIGQISSEVPQNLSASRPQDRQFILSSKKLLLSDSGFYLCAWSEGNSYNEQFFGPGTRLTVL.

CDR3 protein: CASSLESAGDEQYF. The CDR3 DNA follows: TGTGCCAGCAGCTTAGAAAGCGCAGGGGACGAGCAGTACTTC. The chain employs TRBV11-3 and TRBJ2-7, with D perhaps matching TRBD1 (6 bases). Germline V gene sequence: CDR1 SGHNT, CDR2 YENEEA. Trimming removed 0 bases from V and 5 bases from J, with 11 bases in between. The CDR3 spans 14 residues. The complete variable domain, with remaining parts taken from reference TRBV11-3 and TRBJ2-7, reads EAGVVQSPRYKIIEKKQPVAFWCNPISGHNTLYWYLQNLGQGPELLIRYENEEAVDDSQLPKDRFSAERLKGVDSTLKIQPAELGDSAVYLCASSLESAGDEQYFGPGTRLTVT.

The chain joins TRBV7-2 to TRBJ2-5; D unclear. The V gene's germline CDR1 is SGHTA and CDR2 FQGNSA. The length of the CDR3 is 10 residues. Trimming left V 8 bases short and J 5 bases short, with 6 bases between. The CDR3 here is CASYSETQYF. As DNA, the CDR3 is TGTGCCAGCTATTCTGAGACCCAGTACTTC.

There are many counts of this clone. V and J are TRBV28 and TRBJ2-4, with TRBD1 matching 9 bases. Trimming removed 3 bases from V and 7 bases from J; junction bases left unmatched: 4. CDR1 and CDR2 from the germline V gene are MDHEN and SYDVKM. The CDR3 covers 14 residues. CDR3 nucleotide sequence: TGTGCCAGCAGTTTTGGACAGGGGACGAACATTCAGTACTTC. Protein: CASSFGQGTNIQYF.

The chain uses TRBV5-1 and TRBJ2-1; D tentatively reads TRBD1 or TRBD2 (5 bases each). In germline, CDR1 is SGHRS, CDR2 YFSETQ. V lost 2 bases and J 6 bases, leaving 18 bases between the germline ends. This CDR3 comprises 16 residues. CDR3 sequence: CASSLYMGDSANEQFF. The CDR3, as DNA: TGCGCCAGCAGCTTATACATGGGGGATAGTGCCAATGAGCAGTTCTTC.

The chain recombines TRBV10-2 with TRBJ2-7; 10 bases are a match to TRBD2. The trim removed 8 bases at V and 7 bases at J, leaving 11 bases unmatched. This CDR3 has 14 amino acids. Germline V lookup: CDR1 WSHSY, CDR2 SAAADI. CDR3 sequence (DNA): TGCGCCAGCTCAGGGACTAGCGCCTCAGGGGAGCAGTACTTC. Translated: CASSGTSASGEQYF.

The sample holds a few counts of this clone. This chain joins TRBV29-1 and TRBJ2-5; D call uncertain. This CDR3 has 11 residues. Trimming took 4 bases from V and 4 from J, leaving 7 bases between them. CDR1 is SQVTM, CDR2 ANQGSEA, per germline. The CDR3 loop reads CSVVVSETQYF. Written as DNA, the CDR3 is TGCAGCGTTGTCGTTTCAGAGACCCAGTACTTC.

The sample holds a few counts of this clone. The chain recombines TRBV27 with TRBJ1-5, with 7 bases lining up with TRBD1. Germline V gene data show CDR1 as MNHEY and CDR2 as SMNVEV (reference sequence). There are 13 residues in the CDR3. Trimming removed 6 bases from V and 4 bases from J; junction bases left unmatched: 3. CDR3 coding DNA: TGTGCCAGCAGCTACAGGGGAAATCAGCCCCAGCATTTT. Its translation: CASSYRGNQPQHF.

This clone was detected a few times. V gene TRBV29-1 combines with J gene TRBJ2-1; D is ambiguous. Trimming took 6 bases from V and 4 from J, leaving 10 bases between them. This CDR3 spans 12 amino acids. Germline CDR1 reads SQVTM; CDR2 reads ANQGSEA. DNA of the CDR3: TGCAGCGTCGCCGGACGTTACAATGAGCAGTTCTTC. It encodes CSVAGRYNEQFF.

The V gene is TRBV25-1, the J gene TRBJ2-4; D remains unclear. The CDR3 extends over 13 amino acids. Per germline, CDR1 MGHDK and CDR2 SYGVNS. V lost 3 bases to trimming and J lost 0 bases, with 3 bases between them. CDR3 loop: CASSDLAKNIQYF. CDR3 bases: TGTGCCAGCAGTGATCTAGCCAAAAACATTCAGTACTTC.

The chain couples TRBV11-2 to TRBJ2-1, with 8 bases lining up with TRBD1. The CDR3 totals 17 residues. In germline, CDR1 is SGHAT, CDR2 FQNNGV. The trim removed 0 bases at V and 6 bases at J, leaving 10 bases unmatched. The CDR3 DNA reads TGTGCCAGCAGCTTAGAGAGACAGGGGACTCTGGTCAATGAGCAGTTCTTC. Translation: CASSLERQGTLVNEQFF.